This is a list of T cell receptor beta chains from one sample in a study of cytomegalovirus exposure and HLA in healthy donors. This table comes from immunoSEQ multiplex PCR, and its TCRdb copy is limited to in-frame clones, with some not included. The data show about 190,000 clones, with 70% to 80% seen just once and roughly 2.1% held by the top ten. Sequenced input: PBMCs. The receptors were sampled from a woman under 40 in good health and CMV-seropositive. Both conserved end residues are part of each CDR3. Each record gives: J gene, V gene, clone size, D gene, CDR3 DNA, CDR3 protein. D genes are given only for firm matches. Not every row has a clone size; where given, it reads once, few, many or a size class.

TRBJ2-5,TRBV2,-,TRBD2,TGTGCCAGCAGTGAAGGGCGGGGGGGGATGGAGACCCAGTACTTC,CASSEGRGGMETQYF
TRBJ1-6,TRBV7-9,once,TRBD1,TGTGCCAGCAGCTTATGGGGACAGAATAATTCACCCCTCCACTTT,CASSLWGQNNSPLHF
TRBJ2-1,TRBV4-3,once,TRBD1,TGCGCCAGCAGCCAAGTTCCGACAGGGGGGACCTACAATGAGCAGTTCTTC,CASSQVPTGGTYNEQFF
TRBJ2-3,TRBV5-1,-,TRBD2,TGCGCCAGCAGCTCAGGGACTATCGCAGATACGCAGTATTTT,CASSSGTIADTQYF
TRBJ2-7,TRBV7-9,-,TRBD2,TGTGCCAGCAGCTTAGCTGGGACTAGCGGGTACGAGCAGTACTTC,CASSLAGTSGYEQYF
TRBJ1-2,TRBV6-5,-,TRBD1,TGTGCCAGCAGTTATTACGGACAGGGCGGCTATGGCTACACCTTC,CASSYYGQGGYGYTF
TRBJ1-1,TRBV6-5,-,-,TGTGCCAGCAGTTCCCGGAGAGGGAACACTGAAGCTTTCTTT,CASSSRRGNTEAFF
TRBJ2-5,TRBV4-1,-,TRBD2,TGCGCCAGCAGCCAAGGGTTGACTAGCGGGGGGCCCTACCAAGAGACCCAGTACTTC,CASSQGLTSGGPYQETQYF
TRBJ1-1,TRBV11-3,-,-,TGTGCCAGCAGCCCCGGAGGGCCTAACACTGAAGCTTTCTTT,CASSPGGPNTEAFF
TRBJ2-7,TRBV6-5,-,TRBD1,TGTGCCAGCAGTCTACAGGGGCGCGAGCAGTACTTC,CASSLQGREQYF
TRBJ2-7,TRBV23-1,few,-,TGCGCCAGCAGTCAATCGTCTAACAGGGAGTCAGCCTACGAGCAGTACTTC,CASSQSSNRESAYEQYF
TRBJ1-2,TRBV4-3,-,-,TGCGCCAGCAGCCAAGTATCAGGGTTGGGCTATGGCTACACCTTC,CASSQVSGLGYGYTF
TRBJ1-4,TRBV4-1,once,-,TGCGCCAGCAGCCAAGAAGAGGCTGGTAAACTGTTTTTT,CASSQEEAGKLFF
TRBJ1-4,TRBV7-9,-,-,TGTGCCAGCAGCTTGGTATCGGGGTCAACTAATGAAAAACTGTTTTTT,CASSLVSGSTNEKLFF
TRBJ2-1,TRBV29-1,-,TRBD2,TGCAGCGGTTCTAGCGGCTACAATGAGCAGTTCTTC,CSGSSGYNEQFF
TRBJ2-1,TRBV6-1,few,TRBD2,TGTGCCAGCAGTGAACTAGCGGGAGCAACGAATGAGCAGTTCTTC,CASSELAGATNEQFF
TRBJ2-5,TRBV7-2,-,TRBD2,TGTGCCAGCAGTCCGGGGGGACTTCGGGAGACCCAGTACTTC,CASSPGGLRETQYF
TRBJ2-7,TRBV6-4,-,-,TGTGCCAGCAGTCCCATAGGGGCGGGACTTAAGGGGACCCACGAGCAGTACTTC,CASSPIGAGLKGTHEQYF
TRBJ2-2,TRBV4-2,-,TRBD2,TGTGCCAGCAGCCAAGAGATTTTAGCGGGAGAAATCGGGGAGCTGTTTTTT,CASSQEILAGEIGELFF
TRBJ1-1,TRBV2,-,-,TGTGCCAGTTTATCGAACACTGAAGCTTTCTTT,CASLSNTEAFF
TRBJ2-3,TRBV27,-,-,TGTGCCAGCAGTGATACAGGGCTTTCTAGCACAGATACGCAGTATTTT,CASSDTGLSSTDTQYF
TRBJ1-5,TRBV9,-,-,TGTGCCAGCAGCGGGACACCCAATCAGCCCCAGCATTTT,CASSGTPNQPQHF
TRBJ2-5,TRBV18,-,-,TGTGCCAGCTCCCTAGCGCGACTTACGGAGACCCAGTACTTC,CASSLARLTETQYF
TRBJ2-1,TRBV25-1,few,-,TGTGCCAGCAGTGAATTGAGGGCCGATTCGGATGAGCAGTTCTTC,CASSELRADSDEQFF
TRBJ1-1,TRBV6-1,-,TRBD1,TGTGCCAGCAGTGAAGCGGGACAGGGTGGCACTGAAGCTTTCTTT,CASSEAGQGGTEAFF
TRBJ1-6,TRBV29-1,-,-,TGCAGCGTTGCACGGGGTTATAATTCACCCCTCCACTTT,CSVARGYNSPLHF
TRBJ1-1,TRBV4-3,few,-,TGCGCCAGCAGCCAAGAGGGGGCAGGGAACACTGAAGCTTTCTTT,CASSQEGAGNTEAFF
TRBJ2-3,TRBV19,-,-,TGTGCCAGTAGTATTGGACAGAAACCCACAGATACGCAGTATTTT,CASSIGQKPTDTQYF
TRBJ2-6,TRBV30,-,-,TGTGCCTGGAGCCACTCTGGGGCCAACGTCCTGACTTTC,CAWSHSGANVLTF
TRBJ2-2,TRBV5-4,-,TRBD2,TGTGCCAGCAGCTTGGGACTAGCGGGAGTCGCCGGGGAGCTGTTTTTT,CASSLGLAGVAGELFF
TRBJ1-4,TRBV28,-,TRBD1,TGTGCCAGCAGCCATACAGGGGGTGGGGAAAAACTGTTTTTT,CASSHTGGGEKLFF
TRBJ2-3,TRBV6-5,-,-,TGTGCCAGCACCCCACGGTTGCCCTACTCAGATACGCAGTATTTT,CASTPRLPYSDTQYF
TRBJ2-4,TRBV5-4,once,-,TGTGCCAGCAGCCTCTACCCTGTCCGGGACAACGTCAAAAACATTCAGTACTTC,CASSLYPVRDNVKNIQYF
TRBJ1-1,TRBV29-1,-,TRBD1,TGCAGCGTTGAAGCTGGGACAGGGGTAAACACTGAAGCTTTCTTT,CSVEAGTGVNTEAFF
TRBJ1-4,TRBV7-2,-,-,TGTGCCAGCAGCTCCGAGGGGGCAACTAATGAAAAACTGTTTTTT,CASSSEGATNEKLFF
TRBJ2-7,TRBV29-1,-,-,TGCAGCGTACGCGGACACAAAAACTCTTACGAGCAGTACTTC,CSVRGHKNSYEQYF
TRBJ2-7,TRBV2,-,TRBD2,TGTGCCAGCAGGGGATCACTAGCGGCCGAGCAGTACTTC,CASRGSLAAEQYF